Each of the 2 T cell receptor beta chains below was sequenced from the same sample in a study of blood T cell repertoires in COVID-19. Sequencing used immunoSEQ multiplex PCR; TCRdb keeps in-frame clones, though not all of them. The sample includes some 150,000 clones, around 78% of them seen just once. The specimen sequenced was peripheral blood. The receptor set was obtained from a woman older than 75 with active or convalescent COVID-19.

The CDR3 loop is CASAIVQGANTEAFF. DNA for the CDR3: TGTGCCAGCGCCATAGTCCAGGGGGCTAACACTGAAGCTTTCTTT. The chain employs TRBV6-6 and TRBJ1-1, with 8 positions matching TRBD1. The CDR3 contains 15 residues. The trim removed 8 bases at V and 2 bases at J, leaving 10 bases unmatched. The germline V gene encodes CDR1 MNHNY and CDR2 SVGAGI (reference sequence).

The chain joins TRBV7-2 to TRBJ2-6; D is unresolved. The CDR3 consists of 15 residues. Germline CDR1 is SGHTA and CDR2 is FQGNSA. The V and J ends lost 6 bases and 0 bases respectively, with 9 bases between them. The CDR3 here is CASSYINSGANVLTF. The CDR3 DNA sequence: TGTGCCAGCAGTTACATAAACTCTGGGGCCAACGTCCTGACTTTC.